This section outlines one T cell receptor (beta chain) sequence together with its context. The antigen is undetermined. This entry comes from a study of cytomegalovirus exposure and HLA in healthy donors. Study results and caveats: According to a subsequent analysis, TCR clusters identified in the first cohort showed a tendency to co-occur across the approximately 120 validation repertoires.

The donors were members of the validation cohort, which comprised around 110 subjects and was separate from the first cohort of 666 subjects. Trimming removed 5 bases at V and 5 bases at J, with 11 bases between. Looked up from germline, CDR1 is MNHEY and CDR2 is SVGAGI. The CDR3 extends over 13 amino acids. Profiled with immunoSEQ multiplex PCR; TCRdb holds only in-frame clones, not every one. The sample contains under 75,000 clones, 80% to 95% of which appear only once. The source material was PBMCs. The J gene is TRBJ2-3, the V gene TRBV6-5; D unresolved. The TCR originated in a man aged 18 to 30 in good health and CMV-seropositive. The CDR3 nucleotides read TGTGCCAGCAGTGGCCGTTTCCGAGATACGCAGTATTTT. The encoded protein is CASSGRFRDTQYF.